This TCR beta chain was identified during a study of blood T cell repertoires in COVID-19. Overall study context: From the United States, Italy and Spain came samples of acute and convalescent COVID-19.

Method: immunoSEQ multiplex PCR; TCRdb's copy keeps in-frame clones and lacks some. The sample yields around 250,000 clones, approximately 90% seen once. All enrollees were about 18 to 100 years old and from approximately 24 US areas. People in the exposed group encountered a COVID-19 case within 2 weeks before entering the study. There are 17 residues in the CDR3. V was pared by 4 bases and J by 2 bases, with 12 bases of the junction left unmatched. The germline gives CDR1 SGHDT, CDR2 YYEEEE. V is TRBV5-6 and J is TRBJ2-3; 8 bases are shared with TRBD2. The sequencing sample was made of PBMCs or T cells enriched from blood (not recorded which). The clonotype originates from a man in his forties who had been exposed to COVID-19. The CDR3 DNA reads as TGTGCCAGCAGCCGTGAGATCGCGGGAGGATTCACAGATACGCAGTATTTT. Its protein product is CASSREIAGGFTDTQYF.